The rows below give T cell receptor beta chains drawn from one sample of a study of T cells in Graves' hyperthyroidism and ophthalmopathy. TCRdb called the multiplex PCR reads again in MiXCR, with one record for every CDR3 protein. The data hold hundreds of thousands of distinct CDR3 sequences, with just under 20% observed a single time. The sequencing input was blood. The receptors were gathered from a man in his forties or fifties with Graves' ophthalmopathy. Both conserved end residues are part of each CDR3. The D gene is left open where the match is weak. Rows give clone size only sometimes, using once, few, many, or a class for an expanded clone.

J	V	size	D	CDR3	DNA
TRBJ1-1	TRBV20-1	many	NA	CSARTGRTEAFF	TGCAGTGCTAGAACAGGGAGAACTGAAGCTTTCTTT
TRBJ2-7	TRBV7-8	NA	NA	CAGSLAGQASYEQYF	TGTGCCGGCAGCTTAGCGGGACAGGCGTCCTACGAGCAGTACTTC
TRBJ2-5	TRBV20-1	many	NA	CSAPGGPTQYF	TGCAGTGCTCCCGGGGGGCCGACCCAGTACTTC
TRBJ2-1	TRBV6-2/TRBV6-3	NA	NA	CASSSGQVVYEQFF	TGTGCCAGCAGCTCCGGGCAGGTGGTCTATGAGCAGTTCTTC
TRBJ2-6	TRBV6-1	few	TRBD2	CASSEPGGGLLDF	TGTGCCAGCAGCGAACCGGGGGGGGGCCTCCTGGACTTC
TRBJ2-7	TRBV12-3/TRBV12-4	NA	TRBD2	CASRRGTSGNYEQYF	TGTGCCAGCAGGCGCGGGACTAGCGGGAACTACGAGCAGTACTTC
TRBJ2-5	TRBV7-9	NA	NA	CASSLENQETQYF	TGTGCCAGCAGCTTAGAAAATCAAGAGACCCAGTACTTC
TRBJ2-3	TRBV29-1	many	TRBD2	CSVVAGGATDTQYF	TGCAGCGTTGTAGCGGGGGGCGCGACAGATACGCAGTATTTT
TRBJ1-1	TRBV14	many	NA	CASSQDEADSNTEAFF	TGTGCCAGCAGCCAAGATGAGGCAGATTCGAACACTGAAGCTTTCTTT
TRBJ2-5	TRBV18	few	NA	CASSPFSQETQYF	TGTGCCAGCTCACCTTTTAGCCAAGAGACCCAGTACTTC
TRBJ2-2	TRBV7-7	few	NA	CASSLVEEGELFF	TGTGCTAGCAGCTTAGTCGAAGAAGGGGAGCTGTTTTTT
TRBJ2-3	TRBV4-2	NA	TRBD1	CASSRGTGNGPDTQYF	TGTGCCAGCAGCCGGGGGACAGGGAATGGCCCCGATACGCAGTATTTT
TRBJ2-3	TRBV30	many	NA	CAWARGVGTDTQYF	TGTGCCTGGGCTAGGGGGGTAGGGACAGATACGCAGTATTTT
TRBJ2-1	TRBV29-1	NA	NA	CSAPDSRGEQFF	TGCAGCGCGCCGGACAGTCGAGGCGAGCAGTTCTTC
TRBJ2-3	TRBV11-3	few	NA	CASSLEGRVGSKDTQYF	TGTGCCAGCAGCTTAGAGGGGCGGGTTGGGAGTAAGGATACGCAGTATTTT
TRBJ2-7	TRBV7-2	many	NA	CASSFPGREQYF	TGTGCCAGCAGCTTCCCTGGCCGCGAGCAGTACTTC
TRBJ1-2	TRBV7-9	many	NA	CASSQGLNYGYTF	TGTGCCAGCAGCCAGGGGCTCAACTATGGCTACACCTTC
TRBJ1-5	TRBV20-1	NA	TRBD1	CSAKGQDRGNQPQHF	TGCAGTGCAAAAGGACAGGATAGAGGGAATCAGCCCCAGCATTTT
TRBJ1-4	TRBV5-1	few	TRBD1	CASSWGQGAATNEKLFF	TGCGCCAGCAGCTGGGGACAGGGCGCTGCAACTAATGAAAAACTGTTTTTT
TRBJ2-3	TRBV2	many	NA	CASRGATRTGTTDTQYF	TGTGCCAGCAGAGGAGCCACTAGGACGGGTACCACAGATACGCAGTATTTT
TRBJ2-3	TRBV2	few	NA	CASTFFPGVTDTQYF	TGTGCCAGCACCTTCTTTCCGGGCGTAACAGATACGCAGTATTTT
TRBJ2-7	TRBV10-3	few	NA	CAISTTNEQYF	TGTGCCATCAGTACGACCAACGAGCAGTACTTC
TRBJ2-7	TRBV5-1	many	TRBD2	CASSRDGTRNYEQYF	TGCGCCAGCAGCCGGGACGGGACTAGGAACTACGAGCAGTACTTC
TRBJ2-3	TRBV4-3	few	TRBD2	CASSQDSFSGRSADTQYF	TGCGCCAGCAGCCAAGATAGCTTTAGCGGGAGATCAGCAGATACGCAGTATTTT
TRBJ1-5	TRBV28	many	NA	CASSPTIQPQHF	TGTGCCAGCAGCCCTACTATTCAGCCCCAGCATTTT
TRBJ2-3	TRBV20-1	many	NA	CSAILTDTQYF	TGCAGTGCTATTCTGACAGATACGCAGTATTTT
TRBJ2-1	TRBV19	NA	NA	CASSIRTGDYNEQFF	TGTGCCAGTAGTATTAGAACAGGAGATTACAATGAGCAGTTCTTC
TRBJ2-7	TRBV20-1	few	TRBD2	CSATRVAGTSVDEQYF	TGCAGTGCTACTCGTGTAGCCGGGACTAGCGTAGACGAGCAGTACTTC
TRBJ2-2	TRBV5-1	many	TRBD1	CASSLGQGAGELFF	TGCGCCAGCAGCTTGGGACAGGGCGCCGGGGAGCTGTTTTTT
TRBJ1-4	TRBV28	few	NA	CASSSGHNEKLFF	TGTGCCAGCAGTTCCGGCCATAATGAAAAACTGTTTTTT
TRBJ2-1	TRBV12-3/TRBV12-4	many	TRBD1	CASSYGQAPSYNEQFF	TGTGCCAGCAGTTACGGACAGGCCCCTTCCTACAATGAGCAGTTCTTC
TRBJ1-2	TRBV6-1	NA	NA	CASKAFGGGYTF	TGTGCCAGCAAAGCGTTCGGGGGTGGCTACACCTTC
TRBJ2-1	TRBV13	NA	TRBD2	CASSPPPGTSGSRYEQFF	TGTGCCAGCAGCCCCCCTCCGGGGACTAGCGGGAGTAGGTATGAGCAGTTCTTC
TRBJ2-1	TRBV7-9	many	TRBD2	CASSFRGSAYNEQFF	TGTGCCAGCAGCTTCCGCGGGAGTGCCTACAATGAGCAGTTCTTC
TRBJ1-2	TRBV6-2/TRBV6-3	NA	NA	CASTQGPLDINGYTF	TGTGCCAGCACCCAGGGGCCTCTGGATATTAATGGCTACACCTTC
TRBJ2-2	TRBV11-2	few	NA	CASSLRSNTEELFF	TGTGCCAGCAGCTTACGGTCGAACACCGAGGAGCTGTTTTTT
TRBJ2-1	TRBV6-1	NA	NA	CASSEGGSRPNEQFF	TGTGCCAGCAGTGAAGGGGGCTCTCGGCCCAATGAGCAGTTCTTC
TRBJ2-7	TRBV20-1	many	TRBD2	CSAVSGRGSYEQYF	TGCAGTGCTGTTAGCGGGAGGGGCTCCTACGAGCAGTACTTC
TRBJ2-2	TRBV6-2/TRBV6-3	NA	TRBD2	CASSSTWTSGRRGTGELFF	TGTGCCAGCAGTTCAACCTGGACTAGCGGGAGACGGGGCACCGGGGAGCTGTTTTTT
TRBJ1-1	TRBV5-1	many	NA	CASSLEAPYEAFF	TGCGCCAGCAGCTTGGAGGCACCCTATGAAGCTTTCTTT
TRBJ1-4	TRBV6-1	NA	NA	CASRGIATNEKLFF	TGTGCCAGCAGGGGGATAGCAACTAATGAAAAACTGTTTTTT
TRBJ2-1	TRBV18	NA	NA	CASRIKGNNEQFF	TGTGCCAGCCGTATCAAGGGGAACAATGAGCAGTTCTTC
TRBJ2-7	TRBV5-6	many	NA	CASSPTVGYEQYF	TGTGCCAGCAGCCCTACAGTGGGCTACGAGCAGTACTTC
TRBJ2-1	TRBV6-2/TRBV6-3	many	TRBD1	CASSNRGPSSYNEQFF	TGTGCCAGCAGTAACAGGGGGCCAAGCTCCTACAATGAGCAGTTCTTC
TRBJ2-3	TRBV7-2	many	NA	CASSLPDNTQYF	TGTGCCAGCAGCTTACCAGACAATACGCAGTATTTT
TRBJ2-7	TRBV13	NA	NA	CASSLAMPYEQYF	TGTGCCAGCAGCTTAGCTATGCCCTACGAGCAGTACTTC
TRBJ2-5	TRBV10-3	NA	NA	CAIREETQYF	TGTGCCATCAGGGAGGAGACCCAGTACTTC
TRBJ2-7	TRBV25-1	NA	NA	CAAEVRGTYEQYF	TGTGCCGCGGAGGTCCGGGGAACCTACGAGCAGTACTTC
TRBJ2-1	TRBV9	few	NA	CASSPRGVDEQFF	TGTGCCAGCTCCCCGCGGGGAGTCGATGAGCAGTTCTTC
TRBJ1-1	TRBV18	many	NA	CASSSLALNTEAFF	TGTGCCAGCTCATCCCTAGCTTTGAACACTGAAGCTTTCTTT
TRBJ2-3	TRBV5-1	NA	NA	CASSRDPGLTDTQYF	TGCGCCAGCAGCCGGGACCCAGGGTTGACAGATACGCAGTATTTT
TRBJ2-3	TRBV5-1	NA	NA	CASSLAPGGPQYF	TGCGCCAGCAGCTTGGCCCCGGGGGGCCCGCAGTATTTT
TRBJ2-3	TRBV7-6	few	TRBD2	CASSLGTSARTDTQYF	TGTGCCAGCAGCCTGGGGACTAGCGCCCGCACAGATACGCAGTATTTT
TRBJ2-5	TRBV7-2	many	TRBD2	CASSLAGGRETQYF	TGTGCCAGCAGCTTGGCGGGGGGGAGAGAGACCCAGTACTTC
TRBJ1-2	TRBV28	once	NA	CASSIDGYGYTF	TGTGCCAGCAGTATTGATGGATATGGCTACACCTTC
TRBJ2-5	TRBV4-3	NA	NA	CASSLLNGAVQETQYF	TGCGCCAGCAGCCTCCTAAATGGGGCAGTCCAAGAGACCCAGTACTTC
TRBJ2-3	TRBV6-1	NA	TRBD2	CASSPEAGGGTDTQYF	TGTGCCAGCAGTCCTGAAGCGGGAGGAGGGACAGATACGCAGTATTTT
TRBJ2-7	TRBV7-2	NA	TRBD2	CASKGRGGYEQYF	TGTGCCAGCAAGGGGCGGGGGGGGTACGAGCAGTACTTC
TRBJ2-1	TRBV7-6	NA	TRBD2	CASSPGLAGFSYNEQFF	TGTGCCAGCAGCCCGGGACTAGCGGGTTTCTCCTACAATGAGCAGTTCTTC
TRBJ1-4	TRBV5-1	few	NA	CASSTGTKVLNEKLFF	TGCGCCAGCAGCACCGGGACAAAAGTGCTTAATGAAAAACTGTTTTTT